The clone carrying this TCR beta chain was detected only once. This sample stems from a study of blood T cell repertoires in COVID-19. Looking at the study overall: Sites in the United States, Italy and Spain provided acute and convalescent COVID-19 samples. Sources were T cells, B-cell-depleted T cells, or PBMCs; the material itself was cDNA or gDNA.

CDR1 and CDR2 from the germline V gene are ENHRY and SYGVKD. V shed 7 bases and J shed 0 bases, with 7 bases lying between them. CDR3 length equals 13 residues. In the source study's methods: Amplification of reference gene primers provided the estimated nucleated cell counts. Only in-frame clones appear in the TCRdb table, and some are missing; sequencing was by immunoSEQ multiplex PCR. That table gives V, J and clone size, and the DNA gave D and trimming. In the table there are about 190,000 clones, around 85% of which are singletons. This sequence was found in a man between 45 and 60 years old who had recovered from COVID-19. V gene TRBV10-3 combines with J gene TRBJ1-3; no clear D. The source material was peripheral blood. The CDR3 DNA sequence: TGTGCCATCACGCCAGACTCTGGAAACACCATATATTTT. Amino acid sequence: CAITPDSGNTIYF.